The entry that follows covers one T cell receptor beta chain sequence. Its antigen is not yet known. It has no much larger one-base neighbor in the sample; base qualities were not kept. The sample is drawn from a study of T cell responses to AZD1222 COVID-19 vaccine (dated by TCRdb to about 2021). Regarding the research as a whole: AZD1222 recipients whose second dose came at about 4 weeks and those whose second dose came at about 12 weeks were combined into one group, since spike-specific TCR depth and breadth did not differ between the two schedules. A total of 230 to 250 trial participants underwent TCR sequencing, of whom roughly 210 had received two doses of AZD1222 and some 25 had received two doses of the MenACWY control vaccine. Trial participants were enrolled by age into subgroups of 18-55, 56-69 and 70-plus years, and about 150, 27 and 61 TCR-sequenced participants, respectively, were included in these subgroups. The paper as a whole reports these results and caveats: Vaccine-associated CD4 TCRs spanned the whole spike protein, with dominant responses in regions 160-218 and 743-854. Most participants were white British and females outnumbered males, and the authors suggested that clonal diversity may have been underestimated. No day 14 peak-response samples were available, so repertoires were characterized only after the peak T cell response. The 56-69-year group was small, and its depth increase did not reach significance, likely because of low power. A significant rise in spike-specific TCR breadth and depth was observed after two AZD1222 doses relative to day 0 and relative to MenACWY recipients. Reportedly, almost half of the unique spike-specific TCRs recognized epitopes lying outside the regions that are mutated in the B.1.351 and B.1.1.7 variants. Conclusions about previously exposed vaccinees were limited because only six AZD1222 recipients were SARS-CoV-2 seropositive at baseline.

The sample's time point label, in plain terms: baseline before first vaccination. Samples from vaccinated people were obtained from the UK trials COV001 and COV002, which included a single-blind randomized controlled phase 2/3 trial of AZD1222 (ChAdOx1 nCoV-19) in healthy adults. For TCRbeta chain sequencing, PBMC samples from trial participants were taken at day 0 and at day 28 after the second dose. The CDR3 regions of human TCRbeta chains were analyzed by immunosequencing. The authors' analysis ran thus. TCRs in the repertoires were matched against a reference library of SARS-CoV-2-specific TCRs that had been generated with the MIRA antigen-specificity platform. Breadth was defined as the fraction of unique TCRs that were SARS-CoV-2-associated, and depth was defined as the fraction of total T cells that were SARS-CoV-2-associated. Using the MIRA data, each spike-specific TCR was assigned both to the spike region to which the TCR was reactive and to a CD4 or CD8 class. Log10-transformed breadth and depth values were compared by one-way ANOVA with Sidak's multiple comparisons tests. Entries here come from immuneACCESS through TCRdb and include only in-frame sequences with V and J called. Some clones fail to appear in such tables; in the studies checked, an unresolved V gene covers under half of the shortfall, and the cause of the remainder is unknown. D and trimming come from the DNA, and the V and J calls and clone size come from that table. The sample records about 180,000 clones, 75% to 90% of which are singletons. The ten largest clones add up to about 6.9% of the sample.

Sequenced here: peripheral blood, sampled on day 0 of AZD1222 vaccination. This TCR was recovered from an adult in good health.

The nucleotides read TGTGCCAGCAGCTTAGGGGACAATCTCTACACCTTC. It translates as CASSLGDNLYTF. The chain is encoded by TRBV7-6 joined to TRBJ1-2; possibly the D gene is TRBD1, per 6 matching bases. The cysteine opens and the phenylalanine closes a CDR3 of 12 amino acids. Only the CDR3 DNA is retained, 36 bases long and in frame from the first base. V is cut by 1 base and J by 10 bases, and the space between the germline ends is 10 bases. CDR1 is given as SGHVS and CDR2 as FNYEAQ, both from the germline V gene.